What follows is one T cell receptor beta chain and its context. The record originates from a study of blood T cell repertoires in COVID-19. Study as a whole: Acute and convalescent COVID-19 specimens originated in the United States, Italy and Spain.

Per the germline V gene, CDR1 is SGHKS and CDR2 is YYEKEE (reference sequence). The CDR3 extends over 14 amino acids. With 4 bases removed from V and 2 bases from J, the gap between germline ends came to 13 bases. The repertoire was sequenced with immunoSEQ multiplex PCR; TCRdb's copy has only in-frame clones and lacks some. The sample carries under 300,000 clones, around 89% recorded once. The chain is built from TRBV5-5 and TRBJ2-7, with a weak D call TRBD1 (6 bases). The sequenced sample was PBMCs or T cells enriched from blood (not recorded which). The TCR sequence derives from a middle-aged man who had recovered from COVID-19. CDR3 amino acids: CASSHSQGTYEQYF. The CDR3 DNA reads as TGTGCCAGCAGCCATTCACAGGGAACCTACGAGCAGTACTTC.